This note documents a single TCR beta chain sequence. Antigen unknown. These data are taken from a study of CD8+CD57+ T cells in acquired aplastic anemia. Study details: Average DNA yield from sorted CD4+ and CD8+ cells was around 3.2 ug.

Whole-study results and caveats: Between the patient and control groups, CD8+ Simpson's diversity did not differ significantly. Comparison of patients with controls identified roughly 30 shared CD8+ CDR3 sequences.

CDR1 and CDR2 from the germline V gene are MGHRA and YSYEKL. The CDR3 consists of 14 residues. V was cut by 8 bases and J by 9 bases, with 17 bases left in between. Genomic DNA acted as the template from which TCR beta VDJ combination and CDR3 sequence profiling were carried out. Each CDR3 protein gets one entry after TCRdb re-called the reads with MiXCR. The data hold 65,000 to 85,000 distinct CDR3 sequences, with roughly half observed a single time. The sequenced material came from sorted CD4+, CD8+, or CD8+CD57+ T cells (not recorded which) from PBMCs. The sequence was collected from a human donor in good health, serving as a control. The chain joins TRBV4-1 to TRBJ1-6; TRBD1 is a possible D gene (6 bases). The CDR3 sequence: CASGWDTAVSPLHF. CDR3 nucleotide sequence: TGCGCCAGCGGCTGGGACACCGCAGTTTCACCCCTCCACTTT.